What follows is one T cell receptor beta chain and its context. It lacks a known antigen. No much larger clone is present one base from it, and per-base qualities are unavailable. For sequencing of the TCRbeta CDR3 region, genomic DNA was extracted from the sorted cells. The immunoSEQ Assay was used for sequencing of TCRbeta CDR3 regions. TCRdb provides this immuneACCESS table in a form limited to in-frame rearrangements. Some clones are lacking; in checked studies, under half of them reflect an unresolved V gene, and why the rest are absent is not known. Counted in this sample were about 73,000 clones; around 87% of them appeared once. The biggest ten clones account for nearly 8% of the sample. The sample comes from a study of OX40 agonist ivuxolimab in advanced cancers. In terms of the full investigation: Ivuxolimab, which targeted the costimulatory receptor OX40 (CD134), was an agonistic, fully human IgG2 monoclonal antibody. Among the roughly 52 dose-escalation patients, about 19 had hepatocellular carcinoma, about 15 melanoma, 9 renal cell carcinoma and 9 head and neck cancer. The monotherapy dose-escalation portion (N of about 50 patients) of the phase I ivuxolimab trial is reported in the paper. Intravenous ivuxolimab was administered to patients every 2 weeks at six dose levels: 0.01, 0.1, 0.3, 1.5, 3 and 10 mg/kg. Patients were allowed to have had prior anti-PD-1, anti-PD-L1 or anti-CTLA-4 therapy, and around 40% of the dose-escalation patients had previously received checkpoint inhibitors. Peripheral TCRbeta sequencing was intended to test whether TCR sequence diversity was altered and clonal T-cell expansion was caused by ivuxolimab. In the dose-escalation cohort, nearly 85% of patients were male, and the mean age was 60 years with a range of roughly 20 to 85. Partial responses occurred in three dose-escalation patients: two with cutaneous melanoma and one with hepatocellular carcinoma.

Patients with autoimmune disease history or receiving systemic immunosuppression were excluded from the trial. Peripheral blood for TCR sequencing was collected from all dose cohorts at baseline, on cycle 4 day 1, and on cycle 7 day 1. The samples were taken from a phase I, first-in-human, multicenter, open-label dose-escalation trial of ivuxolimab. Adults with locally advanced or metastatic melanoma, renal cell, hepatocellular, or head and neck squamous cell carcinoma were enrolled in the trial. Before TCR sequencing, CD4+ T cells and CD8+ T cells from peripheral blood were sorted into separate populations. The germline V gene (reference sequence) specifies SGHNT as CDR1 and YYREEE as CDR2. The CDR3 holds 15 amino acids from the cysteine to the phenylalanine. Only CDR3 DNA remains: 45 bases, in frame from the first base. V is pared back by 0 bases and J by 9 bases, with 16 bases lying between the germline termini.

The study at large found these results: The antigen specificity of the peripheral T cells that underwent clonal expansion was not determined. Low levels of normalized T-cell clonal expansion were also seen in some patients who did not respond. In partial responders in the 0.1-3.0 mg/kg groups, normalized peripheral clonal expansion was found to be among the lowest, especially among CD8+ T cells. At doses of 0.1 to 3.0 mg/kg, clonal expansion of both CD4+ and CD8+ blood T cells was observed from baseline to week 6. On average, CD8+ T cells showed more expanded clones than CD4+ T cells after ivuxolimab.

The clonotype comes from an adult with an advanced solid tumor such as melanoma, head and neck, liver or kidney cancer. The sequence is built from TRBV5-4 and TRBJ2-1; perhaps TRBD1 is the D gene, with 6 bases matching. The sequencing here drew on CD4+ or CD8+ T cells sorted from blood, taken in a trial of the OX40 agonist ivuxolimab. The nucleotides read TGTGCCAGCAGCTTGGGGGTCAGGGGCTCGGGTGAGCAGTTCTTC. The encoded protein is CASSLGVRGSGEQFF.